Reported below is one T cell receptor (beta chain). The CDR3 totals 17 residues. Germline lookup yields CDR1 LGHNT and CDR2 FRNRAP. V lost 3 bases to trimming and J lost 0 bases; unmatched junction nucleotides: 7. Sequencing used immunoSEQ multiplex PCR; TCRdb keeps in-frame clones, though not all of them. Counted here are hundreds of thousands of clones, around 87% occurring once; the ten biggest clones make up about 1.6%. The data are from a study of blood T cell repertoires in COVID-19. This receptor was identified in a woman between 45 and 65 years old who had recovered from COVID-19. This chain uses TRBV12-5 with TRBJ1-1; TRBD1 agrees at 10 bases. The sequenced sample was PBMCs or T cells enriched from blood (not recorded which). The CDR3 is CASGLDRGLGMNTEAFF. Written as DNA, the CDR3 is TGTGCTAGTGGTTTAGACAGGGGGCTCGGAATGAACACTGAAGCTTTCTTT.